What follows are 13 T cell receptor beta chains derived from one specimen sequenced in a study of T cell responses to AZD1222 COVID-19 vaccine. Sequencing was performed with immunoSEQ multiplex PCR; in TCRdb, only in-frame clones are kept and a portion is missing. This sample has around 100,000 clones, with roughly 90% found just once. This specimen consisted of peripheral blood, obtained on day 0 of AZD1222 vaccination. The receptors shown here come from an adult in good health.

J is TRBJ1-5 and V is TRBV7-2, with D uncertain. Germline values: CDR1 SGHTA, CDR2 FQGNSA. The CDR3 totals 15 residues. Trimming cost V 5 bases and J 5 bases, with 16 bases left between them. CDR3 protein: CASSPAGSIYQPQHF. The CDR3 coding sequence is TGTGCCAGCAGCCCGGCCGGATCGATTTATCAGCCCCAGCATTTT.

V is TRBV19 and J is TRBJ2-1; 11 positions match TRBD2. The CDR3 has 13 amino acids. Germline V lookup: CDR1 LNHDA, CDR2 SQIVND (reference sequence). The ends lost 6 bases at V and 8 bases at J; junction bases unmatched: 3. The CDR3 nucleotides are TGTGCCAGTAGAGGTAGCGGGAGGGATGAGCAGTTCTTC. Its protein is CASRGSGRDEQFF.

About this clone: Within the sample, other DNA sequences also encode this same CDR3. V is TRBV2 and J is TRBJ1-5; D may be TRBD1 (6 bases). V was shortened by 5 bases and J by 1 base, with 9 bases between the two germline ends. This CDR3 has 14 residues. Germline CDR1 and CDR2: SNHLY and FYNNEI. The CDR3 here is CASSQQGSNQPQHF. The CDR3 nucleotides are TGTGCCAGCAGTCAACAGGGAAGCAATCAGCCCCAGCATTTT.

This chain uses TRBV28 with TRBJ2-5; D not resolved. CDR1 is MDHEN, CDR2 SYDVKM, per germline. The CDR3 is made up of 13 amino acids. Between the trimmed V and J ends, which lost 3 bases and 2 bases, there was a span of 7 bases. The CDR3 sequence: CASSFRIQETQYF. The CDR3 DNA follows: TGTGCCAGCAGTTTTCGGATTCAAGAGACCCAGTACTTC.

This rearrangement joins TRBV7-9 to TRBJ1-3; D remains unclear. The CDR3 covers 14 residues. Germline CDR1 is SEHNR and CDR2 is FQNEAQ (reference sequence). Trimming cost V 3 bases and J 3 bases, with 9 bases left between them. The CDR3 region has the DNA TGTGCCAGCAGCTTTGAGGGTAGTGGAAACACCATATATTTT. It encodes CASSFEGSGNTIYF.

This chain joins TRBV7-2 and TRBJ2-1, with D perhaps TRBD2 (7 bases). CDR3 length: 16 amino acids. With 5 bases removed from V and 8 bases from J, the gap between germline ends came to 22 bases. Germline lookup yields CDR1 SGHTA and CDR2 FQGNSA. The chain's CDR3 is CASSHSGGAGFDEQFF. The CDR3 DNA follows: TGTGCCAGCAGCCATAGTGGGGGGGCGGGCTTCGATGAGCAGTTCTTC. Full variable domain (missing parts from reference TRBV7-2 and TRBJ2-1): GAGVSQSPSNKVTEKGKDVELRCDPISGHTALYWYRQSLGQGLEFLIYFQGNSAPDKSGLPSDRFSAERTGGSVSTLTIQRTQQEDSAVYLCASSHSGGAGFDEQFFGPGTRLTVL.

The sample holds a few counts of this clone. This specimen includes other DNA sequences encoding the same CDR3. The chain uses TRBV6-4 and TRBJ2-2; D may be TRBD1 (5 bases). Germline V CDR1 and CDR2: MRHNA, SNTAGT. The V and J ends lost 4 bases and 2 bases respectively, with 5 bases between them. The CDR3 contains 13 residues. The CDR3: CASSGTNTGELFF. Written as DNA, the CDR3 is TGTGCCAGCAGTGGGACAAACACCGGGGAGCTGTTTTTT.

This chain links TRBV28 with TRBJ2-1; D is unresolved. This CDR3 region has 12 residues. Trimming left V 5 bases short and J 7 bases short, with 9 bases between. Germline CDR1 MDHEN, CDR2 SYDVKM. The CDR3 loop reads CASSPRTNEQFF. The CDR3 DNA is TGTGCCAGCAGTCCCCGGACGAATGAGCAGTTCTTC.

The chain has TRBV3-1 (or the pseudogene TRBV3-2) and TRBJ2-1, with D possibly TRBD2 on 7 matching bases. In germline, CDR1 is LGHDT, CDR2 YNNKEL (reference sequence). The CDR3 is 17 amino acids. The V gene lost 8 bases and the J gene lost 0 bases, with 20 bases spanning the gap. CDR3 protein: CASGGGGLSSSYNEQFF. CDR3 coding DNA: TGTGCCAGCGGAGGCGGGGGCCTATCCAGCTCCTACAATGAGCAGTTCTTC.

The rearrangement uses TRBV6-6 and TRBJ1-5; D is unresolved. The CDR3 has 14 residues. V lost 0 bases and J 0 bases, leaving 3 bases between the germline ends. From germline, CDR1 is MNHNY and CDR2 SVGAGI (reference sequence). The CDR3 nucleotides read TGTGCCAGCAGTTACTCTGGTAGCAATCAGCCCCAGCATTTT. It is translated as CASSYSGSNQPQHF.

The chain uses TRBV5-1 and TRBJ2-5, with D perhaps TRBD1 (5 bases). Per the germline V gene, CDR1 is SGHRS and CDR2 is YFSETQ. The CDR3 spans 15 residues. Trimming shortened V by 4 bases and J by 1 base, and 14 bases separated the two germline ends. The CDR3: CASSLGEGVQETQYF. The DNA for the CDR3 is TGCGCCAGCAGCCTCGGCGAAGGGGTCCAAGAGACCCAGTACTTC.

This chain joins TRBV11-2 and TRBJ2-1, with TRBD2 matching over 10 bases. Germline trimming cut 2 bases from V and 12 bases from J; bases unmatched to any gene: 7. The CDR3 covers 14 residues. Germline loops: CDR1 SGHAT, CDR2 FQNNGV. This chain's CDR3 is CASSLILAGRGQFF. The CDR3 DNA reads as TGTGCCAGCAGCTTAATACTAGCGGGGAGGGGGCAGTTCTTC.

The V and J genes are TRBV28 and TRBJ1-3; D perhaps matches TRBD1 (5 bases). The V and J ends lost 3 bases and 0 bases respectively, with 12 bases between them. This CDR3 is 16 amino acids long. CDR1 MDHEN and CDR2 SYDVKM come from the germline V gene. CDR3 in DNA: TGTGCCAGCAGTTTGGTAGGGGTCCACTCTGGAAACACCATATATTTT. Protein sequence: CASSLVGVHSGNTIYF.